This T cell receptor (beta chain) originates from a study of blood T cells in healthy people across ages. General observations from the study: Diversity was higher, and naive CD4+ cells more numerous, in long-lived donors than in aged donors. Roughly linearly, TCR beta diversity per million T cells fell as age increased.

With regard to this clonotype: Antigen specificity is unknown.

In germline, CDR1 is MNHEY, CDR2 SMNVEV (reference sequence). CDR3 length equals 16 residues. The trim removed 5 bases at V and 6 bases at J, leaving 10 bases unmatched. For the second PCR, which ran for about 6 to 11 cycles, a sample-barcoded 5' primer and a J-beta primer mix were used. Using its own MiXCR run on the 5' RACE reads, TCRdb lists one record per CDR3 protein. Among about 1.1 million distinct CDR3 sequences, approximately 38% were seen once, and the ten largest hold around 14%. Sequencing was carried out using blood. V usage is TRBV27 and J usage is TRBJ1-6; 7 nucleotides agree with TRBD1. This TCR derives from a man aged 18 to 29 in good health. In DNA form, the CDR3 reads TGTGCCAGCAGTACCTCAGCCGGGACAGTTAATTCACCCCTCCACTTT. It yields the protein CASSTSAGTVNSPLHF.